One T cell receptor (beta chain) is described in this entry. The antigen is undetermined. These data originate in a study of beta chain features in type 1 diabetes. Study-wide context: Patients did not differ from healthy donors in age, gender or cell yield.

Study-level results: A moderate, significant TCRB CDR3 shortening appeared in type 1 diabetes across four CD4+ subsets. Relative to healthy donors, patients appeared to have naive, central memory and Treg TCRB repertoires that were more similar. Type 1 diabetes patients had fewer VDJ junction insertions and more deletions.

The sequenced template was cDNA made from the entire isolated RNA. Profiling relied on immunoSEQ multiplex PCR, and the TCRdb table lists in-frame clones only, not all of them. The sample holds about 240,000 clones, roughly 13% seen once. The junction had 6 bases not matched to a gene; V was cut back by 7 bases and J by 6 bases. Germline CDR1 LNHDA, CDR2 SQIVND (reference sequence). This CDR3 has 14 amino acids. The chain has TRBV19 and TRBJ1-4; 9 bases match TRBD1. Sequenced material: naive CD4+ T cells from blood. This clonotype originated in a man younger than 40 with type 1 diabetes. The CDR3 nucleotides are TGTGCCAGTACCACGGACAGGGGCTATGAAAAACTGTTTTTT. As protein: CASTTDRGYEKLFF.